Each of the 16 T cell receptor beta chains below was sequenced from the same sample in a study of blood T cell repertoires in COVID-19. The assay was immunoSEQ multiplex PCR, and TCRdb's table has in-frame clones only and misses some. The sample has some 140,000 clones; 70% to 85% are singletons. The source material was peripheral blood. All receptors come from a woman over 75 with acute or convalescent COVID-19.

The rearrangement uses TRBV3-1 (or the pseudogene TRBV3-2) and TRBJ1-2, with D possibly matching TRBD1 (5 bases). Per germline, CDR1 LGHDT and CDR2 YNNKEL (reference sequence). V gave up 0 bases and J gave up 8 bases, with 16 bases separating them. CDR3 size: 15 residues. The CDR3 sequence is CASSQDRGGARGYTF. As DNA, the CDR3 is TGTGCCAGCAGCCAAGATCGCGGAGGGGCCAGGGGCTACACCTTC.

The count of this clone is one. CDR3 sequence (DNA): TGTGCCAGCAGCCGATCCAGGGGGAACGACTATGGCTACACCTTC. Translating gives CASSRSRGNDYGYTF. The chain uses TRBV4-2 and TRBJ1-2; 7 nucleotides agree with TRBD1. CDR3 length equals 15 residues. Looked up from germline, CDR1 is LGHNA and CDR2 is YNFKEQ. V trimming: 4 bases; J trimming: 3 bases; junction bases outside the gene matches: 8.

In its sample, this clone was seen once. V usage is TRBV6-5 and J usage is TRBJ1-1; 8 bases line up with TRBD1. The CDR3 covers 14 residues. The germline V gene has CDR1 MNHEY and CDR2 SVGAGI. The V and J ends lost 3 bases and 10 bases, in that order; junction bases with no gene match: 10. The CDR3 protein is CASSYGTGGFPAFF. The CDR3 DNA follows: TGTGCCAGCAGTTATGGCACAGGGGGTTTCCCAGCTTTCTTT.

This clone was counted between two and nine times. This chain uses TRBV7-3 with TRBJ2-2, with 8 bases lining up with TRBD2. The CDR3 has 17 amino acids. With V trimmed by 4 bases and J by 4 bases, 11 bases remained unmatched. Germline V lookup: CDR1 SGHTA, CDR2 FQGTGA. The CDR3 protein is CASSSPPGGASTGELFF. In DNA, the CDR3 is TGTGCCAGCAGCTCCCCGCCCGGGGGGGCTAGCACCGGGGAGCTGTTTTTT.

The J gene is TRBJ1-4, the V gene TRBV30, with a tentative D call TRBD1 (5 bases). This CDR3 has 13 amino acids. Germline CDR1 reads GTSNPN; CDR2 reads SVGIG (reference sequence). V lost 5 bases to trimming and J lost 2 bases, with 9 bases between them. The CDR3 is CAWLPGTNEKLFF. CDR3 bases: TGTGCCTGGTTACCAGGGACTAATGAAAAACTGTTTTTT.

This clone has only one observation. The rearrangement uses TRBV24-1 and TRBJ2-1, with D hard to call. Trimming stripped 11 bases from V and 4 bases from J, with 14 bases between. The CDR3 consists of 13 residues. CDR1 and CDR2 (germline): KGHDR, SFDVKD. The DNA for the CDR3 is TGTGCCAAATCTAAGATAGCTTACAATGAGCAGTTCTTC. The encoded protein is CAKSKIAYNEQFF.

This chain connects TRBV9 to TRBJ2-5; 12 nucleotides line up with TRBD2. Germline CDR1 is SGDLS and CDR2 is YYNGEE. The CDR3 loop spans 17 amino acids. V was pared by 3 bases and J by 5 bases, with 11 bases of the junction left unmatched. CDR3 sequence reads: CASSAASGGAPTETQYF. The CDR3 DNA follows: TGTGCCAGCAGCGCTGCTAGCGGGGGGGCCCCCACGGAGACCCAGTACTTC.

The V gene is TRBV9, the J gene TRBJ1-1; possible D gene TRBD1, 6 bases. V was clipped by 0 bases and J by 2 bases, with 11 bases between them. CDR1 SGDLS and CDR2 YYNGEE come from the germline V gene. CDR3 length: 15 residues. The CDR3 loop is CASSVGAGANTEAFF. As DNA, the CDR3 is TGTGCCAGCAGCGTAGGGGCAGGGGCTAACACTGAAGCTTTCTTT. Together with reference TRBV9 and TRBJ1-1, the CDR3 gives the full variable domain: DSGVTQTPKHLITATGQRVTLRCSPRSGDLSVYWYQQSLDQGLQFLIQYYNGEERAKGNILERFSAQQFPDLHSELNLSSLELGDSALYFCASSVGAGANTEAFFGQGTRLTVV.

The chain joins TRBV3-1 (or the pseudogene TRBV3-2) to TRBJ1-1; D uncertain. With 4 bases removed from V and 3 bases from J, the gap between germline ends came to 6 bases. Germline CDR1 reads LGHDT; CDR2 reads YNNKEL (reference sequence). This CDR3 is built from 12 residues. The CDR3 DNA follows: TGTGCCAGCAGCCCCGGGGACACTGAAGCTTTCTTT. Its protein is CASSPGDTEAFF.

The V gene is TRBV18, the J gene TRBJ2-5; D unresolved. Germline lookup yields CDR1 KGHSH and CDR2 LQKENI. V was pared by 3 bases and J by 5 bases, with 7 bases between. The CDR3 length is 12 residues. CDR3 nucleotides: TGTGCCAGCTCACCTTTCGGGGAGACCCAGTACTTC. Encoded protein: CASSPFGETQYF. The full variable domain, its missing parts supplied by reference TRBV18 and TRBJ2-5, is NAGVMQNPRHLVRRRGQEARLRCSPMKGHSHVYWYRQLPEEGLKFMVYLQKENIIDESGMPKERFSAEFPKEGPSILRIQQVVRGDSAAYFCASSPFGETQYFGPGTRLLVL.

The rearrangement links TRBV10-3 to TRBJ2-1; 9 bases map to TRBD1. J gave up 2 bases and V 5 bases, and 1 base lay outside the gene matches. The germline V gene has CDR1 ENHRY and CDR2 SYGVKD. The CDR3 spans 14 residues. The CDR3 bases are TGTGCCATCAGTACAGGGGGCGCCTACAATGAGCAGTTCTTC. This encodes CAISTGGAYNEQFF.

V usage is TRBV7-6 and J usage is TRBJ2-1, with D perhaps matching TRBD1 (5 bases). The length of the CDR3 is 16 residues. Germline V CDR1 and CDR2: SGHVS, FNYEAQ. V shed 4 bases and J shed 0 bases, with 13 bases lying between them. CDR3 nucleotide sequence: TGTGCCAGCAGCTACGCAGGGCATAGCTCCTACAATGAGCAGTTCTTC. This gives the protein CASSYAGHSSYNEQFF.

The rearrangement uses TRBV5-4 and TRBJ1-2; TRBD1 is a possible D gene (5 bases). CDR1 is SGHNT and CDR2 is YYREEE in the germline V gene (reference sequence). The V end lost 3 bases, the J end lost 3 bases, and 15 bases lay between the germline ends. This CDR3 has 15 residues. CDR3 DNA: TGTGCCAGCAGCTCACCAGGGACTGGAGACTATGGCTACACCTTC. This encodes CASSSPGTGDYGYTF.

This chain uses TRBV7-3 with TRBJ2-3; weak D call: TRBD1 (5 bases). Trimming cost V 1 base and J 6 bases, with 17 bases left between them. Germline V gene data show CDR1 as SGHTA and CDR2 as FQGTGA. The CDR3 covers 16 residues. CDR3 sequence (DNA): TGTGCCAGCAGCTTAAGTGGCAGGGTATTCTCTGATACGCAGTATTTT. This encodes CASSLSGRVFSDTQYF.

This clone was seen once. The chain links TRBV11-1 to TRBJ1-1; D may be TRBD1 (6 bases). Germline V gene lookup returns CDR1 SGHAT and CDR2 FQDESV (reference sequence). Trimming pared 2 bases from V and 4 bases from J, leaving 11 bases between. CDR3 size: 14 residues. Here the CDR3 reads CASSLRPGATEAFF. As DNA, the CDR3 is TGTGCCAGCAGCTTAAGGCCAGGGGCCACTGAAGCTTTCTTT.

V and J are TRBV18 and TRBJ2-7, with 10 positions matching TRBD2. This CDR3 spans 15 amino acids. Germline CDR1 reads KGHSH; CDR2 reads LQKENI. Trimming removed 5 bases from V and 2 bases from J; junction bases left unmatched: 6. The CDR3 sequence is CASSASAGGPYEQYF. The CDR3 DNA reads TGTGCCAGCTCAGCATCAGCGGGGGGGCCCTACGAGCAGTACTTC.